This entry describes one T cell receptor beta chain. Sequenced by immunoSEQ multiplex PCR; TCRdb stores in-frame clones only, minus some. The sample includes around 1.6 million clones, approximately 98% of them seen just once. Germline CDR1 and CDR2: MNHEY and SVGAGI. The CDR3 covers 14 residues. V was shortened by 0 bases and J by 6 bases, with 9 bases between the two germline ends. The data derive from a study of shared clonotypes between healthy human individuals. Sequencing was performed on naive CD4+ T cells sorted from blood. The subset here: CD45RA+ positively selected. The clonotype comes from a young man in good health. The chain joins TRBV6-5 to TRBJ2-1; D is uncertain. CDR3 in amino acids: CASSYSGFFNEQFF. CDR3 coding DNA: TGTGCCAGCAGTTACTCTGGTTTCTTCAATGAGCAGTTCTTC.